The clone carrying this T cell receptor beta chain was observed many times. As yet, its antigen is unknown. The data derive from a study of T cells in Graves' hyperthyroidism and ophthalmopathy. Overall study findings and caveats: In blood, most of the thyroid clonotypes expanded above 0.001 were also present.

Uncontrolled infection, other autoimmune disease, pregnancy or lactation excluded patients. CDR1 is SGHRS and CDR2 is YFSETQ in the germline V gene. Trimming took off 1 base at V and 3 bases at J, with 8 bases between the two ends. The CDR3 totals 13 residues. RNA transcripts served as the template for amplifying TCR beta CDR3 regions. The HTBI primer set drove a first-round RT-PCR of the TCR CDR3. TCRdb called the multiplex PCR reads again in MiXCR, with one record for every CDR3 protein. The sample holds 500,000 to 600,000 distinct CDR3 sequences, 35% to 55% seen once. The origin of this receptor is a woman between 18 and 29 years old with Graves' hyperthyroidism. What was sequenced was peripheral blood or thyroid tissue (not recorded which). The genes are TRBV5-1 and TRBJ2-7; D is possibly TRBD1 (5 bases). The CDR3 protein is CASSLSQGYEQYF. CDR3 nucleotides: TGCGCCAGCAGCTTGAGCCAGGGCTACGAGCAGTACTTC.